Reported below is one T cell receptor beta chain. This sample is drawn from a study of T-cell memory formation after mild COVID-19. TCRdb re-called the 5' RACE reads with MiXCR, one entry per CDR3 protein. The profile shows 250,000 to 300,000 distinct CDR3 sequences, roughly 17% of them singletons. Germline V lookup: CDR1 MNHEY, CDR2 SVGAGI. This CDR3 region has 15 residues. The V and J ends lost 1 base and 3 bases respectively, with 11 bases between them. Sample: PBMCs or a T cell subset sorted from them (not recorded which). The origin of this receptor is a man aged 18 to 35 who had mild COVID-19 (a few samples of this study predate the infection). Cell type and time point are not known. This chain connects TRBV6-5 to TRBJ2-3, with a tentative D call TRBD2 (7 bases). The CDR3 DNA reads TGTGCCAGCAGTTACTGGGGGGGGCGGACAGATACGCAGTATTTT. As protein: CASSYWGGRTDTQYF.